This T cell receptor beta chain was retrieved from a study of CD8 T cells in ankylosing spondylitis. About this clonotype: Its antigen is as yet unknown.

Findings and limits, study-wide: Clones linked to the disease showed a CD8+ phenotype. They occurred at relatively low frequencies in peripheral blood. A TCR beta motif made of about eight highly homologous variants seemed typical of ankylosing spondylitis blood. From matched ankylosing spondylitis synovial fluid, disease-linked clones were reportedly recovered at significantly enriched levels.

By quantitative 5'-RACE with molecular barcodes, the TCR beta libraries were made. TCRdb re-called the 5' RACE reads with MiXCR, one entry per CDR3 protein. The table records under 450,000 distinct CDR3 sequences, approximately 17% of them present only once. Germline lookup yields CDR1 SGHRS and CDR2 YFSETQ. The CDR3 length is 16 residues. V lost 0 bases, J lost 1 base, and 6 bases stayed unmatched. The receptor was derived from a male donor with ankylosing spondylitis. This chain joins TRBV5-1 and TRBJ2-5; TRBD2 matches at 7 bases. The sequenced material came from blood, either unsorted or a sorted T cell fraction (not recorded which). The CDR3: CASSLDGGSPQETQYF. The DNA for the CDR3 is TGCGCCAGCAGCTTGGACGGGGGGTCCCCCCAAGAGACCCAGTACTTC.